The present entry profiles one T cell receptor (beta chain) with its context. Its antigen is currently unknown. The data originate from a study of blood T cells in healthy people across ages. The study drew donors from healthy Caucasian individuals in Russia aged roughly 6 to 90. Trimming removed 4 bases from V and 1 base from J; junction bases left unmatched: 4. In germline, CDR1 is DFQATT, CDR2 SNEGSKA (reference sequence). CDR3 length equals 14 residues. Whole-study results and caveats: Relative to aged donors, long-lived donors carried more naive CD4+ cells and displayed higher diversity.

Using a J-beta primer mix together with a sample-barcoded 5' primer, a second PCR was run for 7 to 11 cycles. Sequencing recovered at least 3 million CDR3-containing paired-end reads from each sample. TCRdb reanalysed the 5' RACE reads using MiXCR and keeps one entry per CDR3 protein. Of just under 550,000 distinct CDR3 sequences detected, nearly 25% appear once; the ten largest clones hold roughly 9%. A further study also used this sample, focusing on T cells of mothers and their children. That source notes: Slightly higher but non-significant overlap marked related mother-child pairs versus unrelated pairs.

This chain uses TRBV20-1 with TRBJ1-5, with 7 bases identical to TRBD1. What was sequenced was blood. The receptor was isolated from a boy younger than 18 in good health. As DNA, the CDR3 is TGCAGTGCTAACAGGGGATGGAGCAATCAGCCCCAGCATTTT. Translated, it gives CSANRGWSNQPQHF.